Given below is one T cell receptor (beta chain) in context. What it binds is unknown. From germline, CDR1 is DFQATT and CDR2 SNEGSKA (reference sequence). The CDR3 spans 14 residues. Unmatched junction bases numbered 5, after V lost 3 bases and J lost 4 bases. These data are taken from a study of CD8 T cells in ankylosing spondylitis. General study results and limits: Ankylosing spondylitis blood appeared to be characterized by a TCR beta motif of several highly homologous variants. Past research had described some motif variants in reactive arthritis synovial fluid and blood. Reportedly, significant enrichment of disease-linked clones occurred in matched ankylosing spondylitis synovial fluid. Disease-linked clones displayed a CD8+ phenotype and appeared relatively rarely in peripheral blood.

Quantitative 5'-RACE with molecular barcodes was used to make the TCR beta libraries. One entry per CDR3 protein, called by TCRdb with MiXCR from the 5' RACE reads. The sample shows hundreds of thousands of distinct CDR3 sequences, roughly 27% of them seen only once. The receptor was isolated from a male donor with ankylosing spondylitis. The sample consisted of blood, either unsorted or a sorted T cell fraction (not recorded which). This chain connects TRBV20-1 to TRBJ2-1, with 8 nucleotides matching TRBD2. CDR3 amino acids: CSASALAAYNEQFF. CDR3 sequence (DNA): TGCAGTGCTAGCGCACTAGCGGCGTACAATGAGCAGTTCTTC.